The 26 T cell receptor beta chains below were found in one sample sequenced in a study of blood T cells in healthy people across ages. With a J-beta primer mix and a sample-barcoded 5' primer, a second PCR ran about 7 to 12 cycles. Each CDR3 protein is one row after TCRdb ran MiXCR on the 5' RACE reads. The table has approximately 800,000 distinct CDR3 sequences, approximately 25% seen once. These data were also filed under a second study, of T cells of mothers and their children.

Sequencing was done on a sample of blood. The receptors were sampled from a boy aged 10-17 years in good health.

This clonotype was recorded a few times. The genes are TRBV19 and TRBJ2-3; a weak D match, TRBD1 (5 bases). There are 15 residues in the CDR3. The V end was cut by 2 bases, the J end by 2 bases, with 11 bases between. The germline V gene encodes CDR1 LNHDA and CDR2 SQIVND (reference sequence). The CDR3 reads CASSIWGKDTDTQYF. The CDR3 DNA follows: TGTGCCAGTAGTATATGGGGCAAAGACACAGATACGCAGTATTTT.

The sample holds a few counts of this clonotype. The chain uses TRBV3-1 and TRBJ1-1; no reliable D call. CDR3 size: 14 residues. Germline V CDR1 and CDR2: LGHDT, YNNKEL (reference sequence). V gave up 0 bases and J gave up 4 bases, with 9 bases separating them. DNA for the CDR3: TGTGCCAGCAGCCAAGATCTGGGGAGCACTGAAGCTTTCTTT. This encodes CASSQDLGSTEAFF. Looking up the rest from reference TRBV3-1 and TRBJ1-1 gives the full variable domain: DTAVSQTPKYLVTQMGNDKSIKCEQNLGHDTMYWYKQDSKKFLKIMFSYNNKELIINETVPNRFSPKSPDKAHLNLHINSLELGDSAVYFCASSQDLGSTEAFFGQGTRLTVV.

This clonotype was detected only a few times. The chain has TRBV14 and TRBJ2-3, with D perhaps given as TRBD1 or TRBD2 (5 bases each). This CDR3 is 12 amino acids long. Between the trimmed V and J ends, which lost 5 bases and 8 bases, there was a span of 11 bases. Germline values: CDR1 SGHDN, CDR2 FVKESK. CDR3 protein: CASSWDGLTQYF. The CDR3 coding sequence is TGTGCCAGCAGCTGGGACGGACTTACGCAGTATTTT.

V is TRBV19 and J is TRBJ1-4; 7 bases map to TRBD1. The CDR3 loop spans 15 amino acids. Per the germline V gene, CDR1 is LNHDA and CDR2 is SQIVND (reference sequence). With 5 bases clipped from V and 5 bases from J, the junction kept 8 bases outside the gene matches. As DNA, the CDR3 is TGTGCCAGTAGTGCGCCACAGGGGAGGAATGAAAAACTGTTTTTT. This encodes CASSAPQGRNEKLFF.

V and J are TRBV29-1 and TRBJ2-5; TRBD2 matches at 10 bases. The closer fit of TRBJ2-1 to the DNA end suggests the J call may be wrong. The CDR3 loop spans 13 amino acids. Germline V gives CDR1 SQVTM, CDR2 ANQGSEA. The CDR3 nucleotides read TGCAGCACCGCTAGCGGGAGTTACGATGAGCAGTTCTTC. Its translation is CSTASGSYDEQFF.

The table lists this clonotype with a few counts. This chain connects TRBV28 to TRBJ2-3, with a possible D match to TRBD2 (5 bases). The CDR3 is 16 amino acids. CDR1 and CDR2 (germline): MDHEN, SYDVKM. Trimming took 11 bases from V and 2 from J, leaving 23 bases between them. The CDR3 reads CAAGGLGGKHTDTQYF. The CDR3 nucleotides read TGTGCCGCGGGCGGTCTAGGAGGAAAACACACAGATACGCAGTATTTT.

The chain links TRBV5-1 to TRBJ2-5; D not certain. Looked up from germline, CDR1 is SGHRS and CDR2 is YFSETQ. Trimming removed 4 bases at V and 0 bases at J, with 7 bases between. This CDR3 is 13 amino acids long. DNA for the CDR3: TGCGCCAGCAGCCTCCCGTACCAAGAGACCCAGTACTTC. This sequence encodes CASSLPYQETQYF. The variable domain in full, with the rest retrieved from reference TRBV5-1 and TRBJ2-5, is KAGVTQTPRYLIKTRGQQVTLSCSPISGHRSVSWYQQTPGQGLQFLFEYFSETQRNKGNFPGRFSGRQFSNSRSEMNVSTLELGDSALYLCASSLPYQETQYFGPGTRLLVL.

This clonotype appeared a few times. CDR3 protein: CASSWVGLYNEQFF. The DNA of the CDR3 is TGTGCCAGCAGTTGGGTAGGGTTATACAATGAGCAGTTCTTC. The chain combines TRBV12-3 or TRBV12-4 with TRBJ2-1; D is undetermined. Trimming left V 4 bases short and J 4 bases short, with 11 bases between. This CDR3 is built from 14 residues.

The chain joins TRBV6-2 or TRBV6-3 to TRBJ1-1; 7 bases match TRBD1. V shed 6 bases and J 5 bases; nucleotides not matched to a gene: 9. Germline-derived CDR1 and CDR2 are MNHEY and SVGEGT. This CDR3 is 14 amino acids long. The CDR3 is CASRSDRVGTEAFF. In nucleotides, the CDR3 is TGTGCCAGCAGATCCGACAGGGTGGGAACTGAAGCTTTCTTT.

This clonotype was recorded a few times. The chain employs TRBV5-1 and TRBJ2-1; 7 bases agree with TRBD1. Trimming took 0 bases from V and 1 from J; bases not matched to a gene: 4. The V gene's germline CDR1 is SGHRS and CDR2 YFSETQ. This CDR3 has 16 residues. The CDR3 DNA is TGCGCCAGCAGCTTGGAGGGGGCGCGTTCCTACAATGAGCAGTTCTTC. This translates into CASSLEGARSYNEQFF. Using reference TRBV5-1 and TRBJ2-1 for the parts outside the CDR3, the full variable domain is KAGVTQTPRYLIKTRGQQVTLSCSPISGHRSVSWYQQTPGQGLQFLFEYFSETQRNKGNFPGRFSGRQFSNSRSEMNVSTLELGDSALYLCASSLEGARSYNEQFFGPGTRLTVL.

This clonotype came up a few times. V is TRBV6-1 and J is TRBJ1-4, with a tentative D call TRBD1 (5 bases). The V and J ends lost 6 bases and 13 bases respectively, with 15 bases between them. The length of the CDR3 is 12 residues. Per germline, CDR1 MNHNS and CDR2 SASEGT. In DNA form, the CDR3 reads TGTGCCAGCAGCGCGGGACTCATTGGACTGTTTTTT. Translating it yields CASSAGLIGLFF.

This clonotype has more than one count but fewer than ten. The chain is built from TRBV7-9 and TRBJ2-7; D is perhaps TRBD1 (5 bases). The last part of the DNA fits TRBJ2-1 better; the J call may be wrong. The CDR3 loop spans 12 amino acids. Germline V gives CDR1 SEHNR, CDR2 FQNEAQ (reference sequence). The CDR3 reads CATEKGWNEQFF. CDR3 bases: TGTGCCACCGAGAAGGGGTGGAATGAGCAGTTCTTC.

Only a few counts were recorded for this clonotype. At one end, the junction sequence differs from germline, possibly due to a read error. The chain is built from TRBV2 and TRBJ2-5; D assignment may be TRBD1 or TRBD2 (5 bases each). Germline CDR1 reads SNHLY; CDR2 reads FYNNEI. CDR3 length: 14 amino acids. The DNA for the CDR3 is TGTACCAGCGTACCGGGACCTCAACAAGAGACCCAGTACTTC. This codes for CTSVPGPQQETQYF.

V and J are TRBV6-2 or TRBV6-3 and TRBJ2-7, with D possibly being TRBD2 (5 bases). The germline V and J ends were trimmed by 7 bases and 0 bases, with 16 bases remaining between them. The CDR3 sequence is 15 residues long. Germline CDR1 reads MNHEY; CDR2 reads SVGEGT. The CDR3 nucleotides are TGTGCCAGCATCAGGCCCAGCGGTTACTCCTACGAGCAGTACTTC. Residues: CASIRPSGYSYEQYF.

This sequence joins TRBV20-1 and TRBJ2-3; possibly TRBD1 or TRBD2 for D (6 bases each). Germline values: CDR1 DFQATT, CDR2 SNEGSKA (reference sequence). Trimming took 6 bases from V and 6 from J, leaving 19 bases between them. CDR3 length: 14 amino acids. The CDR3 DNA is TGCAGTGCCCCGGGGCGGGAAAGGGGGGATACGCAGTATTTT. It encodes CSAPGRERGDTQYF.

This clonotype was observed a few times. V usage is TRBV7-9 and J usage is TRBJ2-5, with 9 bases fitting TRBD2. TRBJ2-7 explains the end of the DNA better; the J call may be wrong. The CDR3 has 14 residues. The V gene's germline CDR1 is SEHNR and CDR2 FQNEAQ (reference sequence). The CDR3 bases are TGTGCCAGCTCAGTAGCGGGGGCCCCCTACGAGCAGTACTTC. Amino acid sequence: CASSVAGAPYEQYF.

The chain has TRBV25-1 and TRBJ2-7; D is uncertain. Germline V gives CDR1 MGHDK, CDR2 SYGVNS. Between the trimmed V and J ends, which lost 2 bases and 6 bases, there was a span of 14 bases. The length of the CDR3 is 14 residues. This CDR3 reads CASSERISGAEQYF. The CDR3 DNA reads TGTGCCAGCAGTGAAAGAATTTCGGGCGCCGAGCAGTACTTC.

This chain links TRBV20-1 with TRBJ1-1; a weak D match, TRBD1 (5 bases). The CDR3 runs 15 residues. Trimming cost V 5 bases and J 1 base, with 17 bases left between them. Germline V lookup: CDR1 DFQATT, CDR2 SNEGSKA (reference sequence). The CDR3 here is CSAFPLPTANTEAFF. For the CDR3, the DNA is TGCAGTGCTTTTCCCCTTCCGACAGCGAACACTGAAGCTTTCTTT.

The rearrangement links TRBV4-3 to TRBJ2-7; TRBD2 matches 10 bases. Looked up from germline, CDR1 is LGHNA and CDR2 is YSLEER. Germline trimming cut 1 base from V and 2 bases from J; bases unmatched to any gene: 5. CDR3 length equals 16 residues. The DNA for the CDR3 is TGCGCCAGCAGCCAAGGCGTGAGCGGGGGGGCCTACGAGCAGTACTTC. Translated: CASSQGVSGGAYEQYF.

This clonotype was counted only a few times. The V and J genes are TRBV18 and TRBJ1-2, with D perhaps matching TRBD1 (6 bases). This CDR3 is built from 15 residues. Trimming took off 1 base at V and 3 bases at J, with 12 bases between the two ends. From germline, CDR1 is KGHSH and CDR2 LQKENI. The CDR3 DNA reads TGTGCCAGCTCACCACTTCCAGGGGCCGACTATGGCTACACCTTC. Amino acid sequence: CASSPLPGADYGYTF.

This chain joins TRBV3-1 and TRBJ1-2; maybe TRBD1 (5 bases). V lost 7 bases, J lost 8 bases, and 11 bases lay in between. The CDR3 extends over 11 amino acids. The germline CDR1 and CDR2 sequences are LGHDT and YNNKEL (reference sequence). The CDR3, as DNA: TGTGCCAGCATCGGGGCGGGCGGCTACACCTTC. This encodes CASIGAGGYTF.

The genes are TRBV4-2 and TRBJ2-3; 11 bases line up with TRBD2. CDR3 length equals 20 residues. V trimming: 0 bases; J trimming: 5 bases; junction bases outside the gene matches: 16. Looked up from germline, CDR1 is LGHNA and CDR2 is YNFKEQ. The chain's CDR3 is CASSQERPGLAEEEGDTQYF. The CDR3 region has the DNA TGTGCCAGCAGCCAAGAACGCCCGGGACTAGCGGAAGAGGAGGGAGATACGCAGTATTTT.

The chain carries TRBV29-1 and TRBJ1-1; 9 nucleotides line up with TRBD1. Germline V gives CDR1 SQVTM, CDR2 ANQGSEA. The CDR3 loop spans 14 amino acids. Trimming cost V 4 bases and J 3 bases; bases outside gene matches: 6. As DNA, the CDR3 is TGCAGCGTTGTACCCCGACAGGGGGACACTGAAGCTTTCTTT. It is translated as CSVVPRQGDTEAFF.

This clonotype turned up a few times. The chain carries TRBV5-1 and TRBJ1-2; 8 bases agree with TRBD1. J gave up 5 bases and V 4 bases, and 4 bases lay outside the gene matches. CDR1 is SGHRS and CDR2 is YFSETQ in the germline V gene. The CDR3 loop spans 13 amino acids. For the CDR3, the DNA is TGCGCCAGCAGCAAGACAGGGGAGTATGGCTACACCTTC. As protein: CASSKTGEYGYTF.

This clonotype showed up just a few times. The chain's CDR3 is CATLGAMNTEAFF. CDR3 in DNA: TGTGCCACTTTAGGGGCCATGAACACTGAAGCTTTCTTT. The rearrangement links TRBV6-2 or TRBV6-3 to TRBJ1-1; D is possibly TRBD1 (5 bases). Germline-derived CDR1 and CDR2 are MNHEY and SVGEGT. The CDR3 is 13 amino acids. With 10 bases removed from V and 0 bases from J, the gap between germline ends came to 12 bases.

This clonotype was picked up a small number of times. The J gene is TRBJ2-1, the V gene TRBV7-9; 9 positions agree with TRBD1. The junction had 4 bases not matched to a gene; V was cut back by 1 base and J by 6 bases. CDR1 is SEHNR, CDR2 FQNEAQ, per germline (reference sequence). This CDR3 comprises 15 residues. The CDR3 DNA is TGTGCCAGCAGCTTAGGATGGGGACAGGGCAATGAGCAGTTCTTC. Encoded protein: CASSLGWGQGNEQFF.